The clone carrying this TCR beta chain came up a few times. Antigen specificity is unknown. These data originate in a study of blood T cells in healthy people across ages. General study results and limits: It was found that TCR beta diversity correlated strongly with the percentage of naive T cells. It was held that diversity estimates obtained from one million T cells represented underestimates. Getting older went along with TCR beta diversity per million T cells dropping roughly linearly.

Next came a second PCR, run for roughly 7 to 12 cycles, which used a sample-barcoded 5' primer along with a J-beta primer mix. Each CDR3 protein is one row after TCRdb ran MiXCR on the 5' RACE reads. Of hundreds of thousands of distinct CDR3 sequences in the sample, 58% were seen once. Isolated PBMCs totaled at least 6 million in each sample. The sequence was collected from a man in his thirties or forties in good health. Sequencing was carried out using blood.

The CDR3: CSVVGTGVEQYF. CDR3 DNA sequence: TGCAGCGTTGTGGGAACAGGGGTCGAGCAGTACTTC. The chain has TRBV29-1 and TRBJ2-5, with 7 bases lining up with TRBD1. Near its end, the DNA agrees better with TRBJ2-7, so the J call may be wrong. The germline CDR1 and CDR2 sequences are SQVTM and ANQGSEA. This CDR3 is built from 12 residues.